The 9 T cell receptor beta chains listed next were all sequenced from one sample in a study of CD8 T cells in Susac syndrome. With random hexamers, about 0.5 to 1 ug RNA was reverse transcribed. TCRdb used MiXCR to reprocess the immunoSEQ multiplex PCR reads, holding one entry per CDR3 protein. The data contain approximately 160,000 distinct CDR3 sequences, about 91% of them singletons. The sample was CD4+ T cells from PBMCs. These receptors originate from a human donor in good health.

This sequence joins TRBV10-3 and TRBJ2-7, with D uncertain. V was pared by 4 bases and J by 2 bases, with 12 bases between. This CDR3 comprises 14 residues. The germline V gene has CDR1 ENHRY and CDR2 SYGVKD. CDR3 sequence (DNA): TGTGCCATCAGTGGCCCCCCGAGAGCCTACGAGCAGTACTTC. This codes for CAISGPPRAYEQYF.

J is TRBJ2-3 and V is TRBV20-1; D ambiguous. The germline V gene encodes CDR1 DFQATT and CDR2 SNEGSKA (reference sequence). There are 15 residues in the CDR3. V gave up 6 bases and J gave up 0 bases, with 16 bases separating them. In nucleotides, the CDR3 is TGCAGTGCCCCGTCTCAGGTCTCTAGCACAGATACGCAGTATTTT. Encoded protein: CSAPSQVSSTDTQYF.

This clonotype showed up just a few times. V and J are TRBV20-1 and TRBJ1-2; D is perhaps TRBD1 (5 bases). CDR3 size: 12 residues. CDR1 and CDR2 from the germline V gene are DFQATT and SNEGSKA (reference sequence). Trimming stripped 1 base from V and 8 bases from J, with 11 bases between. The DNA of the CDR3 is TGCAGTGCTAGAGGGCAGGGCGAAGGCTACACCTTC. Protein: CSARGQGEGYTF.

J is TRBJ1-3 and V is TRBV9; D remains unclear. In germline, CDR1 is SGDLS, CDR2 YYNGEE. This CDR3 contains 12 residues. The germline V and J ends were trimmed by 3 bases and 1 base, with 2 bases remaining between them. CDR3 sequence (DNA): TGTGCCAGCAGCGCTTCTGGAAACACCATATATTTT. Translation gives CASSASGNTIYF.

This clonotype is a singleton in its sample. CDR3 sequence (DNA): TGTGCCAGCATGCGCCCCGGACTACCGTACGAGCAGTACTTC. Translating gives CASMRPGLPYEQYF. V and J are TRBV6-2 or TRBV6-3 and TRBJ2-7, with D possibly being TRBD2 (6 bases). The CDR3 length is 14 residues. Trimming removed 7 bases at V and 4 bases at J, with 17 bases between. Germline CDR1 is MNHEY and CDR2 is SVGEGT.

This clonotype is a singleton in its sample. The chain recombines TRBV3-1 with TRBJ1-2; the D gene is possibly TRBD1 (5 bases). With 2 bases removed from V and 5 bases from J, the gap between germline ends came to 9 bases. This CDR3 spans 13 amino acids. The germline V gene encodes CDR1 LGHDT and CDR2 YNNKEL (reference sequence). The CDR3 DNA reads TGTGCCAGCAGCCAAAGAGGGACGTATGGCTACACCTTC. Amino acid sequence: CASSQRGTYGYTF. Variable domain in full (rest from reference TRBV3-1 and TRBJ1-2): DTAVSQTPKYLVTQMGNDKSIKCEQNLGHDTMYWYKQDSKKFLKIMFSYNNKELIINETVPNRFSPKSPDKAHLNLHINSLELGDSAVYFCASSQRGTYGYTFGSGTRLTVV.

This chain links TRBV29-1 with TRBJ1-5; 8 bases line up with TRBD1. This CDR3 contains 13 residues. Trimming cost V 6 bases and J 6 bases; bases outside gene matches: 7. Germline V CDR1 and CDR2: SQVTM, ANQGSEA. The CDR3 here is CSVMGQEGQPQHF. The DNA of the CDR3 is TGCAGCGTGATGGGACAGGAAGGTCAGCCCCAGCATTTT.

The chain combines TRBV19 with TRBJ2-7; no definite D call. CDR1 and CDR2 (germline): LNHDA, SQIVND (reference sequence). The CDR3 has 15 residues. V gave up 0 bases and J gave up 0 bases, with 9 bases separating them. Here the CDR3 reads CASSIDLPGSYEQYF. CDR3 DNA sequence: TGTGCCAGTAGTATAGATCTCCCAGGCTCCTACGAGCAGTACTTC.

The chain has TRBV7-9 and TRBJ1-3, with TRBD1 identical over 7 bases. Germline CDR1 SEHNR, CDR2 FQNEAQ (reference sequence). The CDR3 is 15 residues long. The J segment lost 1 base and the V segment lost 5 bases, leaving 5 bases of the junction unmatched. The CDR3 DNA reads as TGTGCCAGCAGCCCAACAGGGGTTTCTGGAAACACCATATATTTT. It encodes CASSPTGVSGNTIYF.